Each of the 22 T cell receptor beta chains below was sequenced from the same sample in a study of T cell responses to AZD1222 COVID-19 vaccine. TCRdb's table, derived via immunoSEQ multiplex PCR, lists solely in-frame clones and lacks some. The sample has about 160,000 clones, about 90% seen once. The sample in question was peripheral blood, obtained 28 days after the second AZD1222 dose. The receptors come from an adult who received the AZD1222 COVID-19 vaccine.

The CDR3 DNA reads TGCGCCAGCAGCTCCGGGACTAGCGGGGGGTTCTCCTACAATGAGCAGTTCTTC. Translating gives CASSSGTSGGFSYNEQFF. This chain connects TRBV5-1 to TRBJ2-1; 15 positions match TRBD2. The V and J ends lost 3 bases and 0 bases, in that order; junction bases with no gene match: 4. The germline V gene has CDR1 SGHRS and CDR2 YFSETQ. The CDR3 is made up of 18 amino acids.

The chain couples TRBV12-3 or TRBV12-4 to TRBJ1-3; 8 bases line up with TRBD1. With 10 bases clipped from V and 9 bases from J, the junction kept 5 bases outside the gene matches. CDR3 length equals 11 residues. As DNA, the CDR3 is TGTGCCACCGGACAGGGTGCCACCATATATTTT. Protein: CATGQGATIYF.

The rearrangement joins TRBV2 to TRBJ1-1, with 7 bases fitting TRBD1. The CDR3 runs 12 residues. The V gene's germline CDR1 is SNHLY and CDR2 FYNNEI. The ends lost 7 bases at V and 6 bases at J; junction bases unmatched: 5. Here the CDR3 reads CASTRDSPEAFF. Written as DNA, the CDR3 is TGTGCCAGCACCAGGGACAGTCCTGAAGCTTTCTTT.

The chain joins TRBV9 to TRBJ2-1, with TRBD2 matching 7 bases. Trimming at V came to 0 bases and at J to 12 bases, leaving 18 bases not matched to a gene. This CDR3 has 17 residues. CDR1 and CDR2 from the germline V gene are SGDLS and YYNGEE. This CDR3 is CASSVDPSGSVMFGQFF. The CDR3 DNA follows: TGTGCCAGCAGCGTAGATCCTAGCGGAAGTGTTATGTTCGGGCAGTTCTTC.

The gene calls are TRBV13 and TRBJ2-3; perhaps TRBD2 as D (6 bases). V was clipped by 4 bases and J by 0 bases, with 14 bases between them. The length of the CDR3 is 16 residues. The germline CDR1 and CDR2 sequences are PRHDT and FYEKMQ (reference sequence). As DNA, the CDR3 is TGTGCCAGCAGCTCCTCGATAGCGGTTAGCACAGATACGCAGTATTTT. Translating gives CASSSSIAVSTDTQYF.

This chain links TRBV7-3 with TRBJ2-7; D may match TRBD1 or TRBD2 (5 bases each). The CDR3 is 13 residues long. CDR1 and CDR2 from the germline V gene are SGHTA and FQGTGA. The V end was cut by 0 bases, the J end by 6 bases, with 9 bases between. The CDR3 sequence: CASSLTGVGEQYF. CDR3 coding DNA: TGTGCCAGCAGCTTAACGGGGGTCGGCGAGCAGTACTTC.

The V gene is TRBV7-8, the J gene TRBJ1-2, with TRBD1 identical over 11 bases. The CDR3 covers 16 residues. CDR1 is SGHVS and CDR2 is FQNEAQ in the germline V gene. V lost 5 bases and J lost 4; bases outside the gene matches: 9. As DNA, the CDR3 is TGTGCCAGCAGCCCTAGGACAGGGGGCGAGATCTATGGCTACACCTTC. Protein sequence: CASSPRTGGEIYGYTF.

The chain is built from TRBV15 and TRBJ1-2; D perhaps matches TRBD1 (6 bases). The germline V gene has CDR1 LNHNV and CDR2 YYDKDF (reference sequence). The V end was cut by 3 bases, the J end by 4 bases, with 12 bases between. This CDR3 has 14 residues. CDR3 nucleotides: TGTGCCACCAGCAGGTTACAGGGATCCTATGGCTACACCTTC. It is translated as CATSRLQGSYGYTF.

This chain uses TRBV5-4 with TRBJ2-3; D may be TRBD2 (7 bases). Trimming removed 0 bases at V and 11 bases at J, with 19 bases between. The germline V gene has CDR1 SGHNT and CDR2 YYREEE (reference sequence). This CDR3 spans 15 amino acids. CDR3 DNA: TGTGCCAGCAGCTTGGGGCGGGGGCTCCGGGGGGTGCAGTATTTT. Its translation: CASSLGRGLRGVQYF. Supplemented by reference TRBV5-4 and TRBJ2-3, the full variable domain reads ETGVTQSPTHLIKTRGQQVTLRCSSQSGHNTVSWYQQALGQGPQFIFQYYREEENGRGNFPPRFSGLQFPNYSSELNVNALELDDSALYLCASSLGRGLRGVQYFGPGTRLTVL.

The chain carries TRBV28 and TRBJ2-5; 11 bases are shared with TRBD2. V gave up 6 bases and J gave up 7 bases; unmatched junction bases: 7. CDR1 is MDHEN and CDR2 is SYDVKM in the germline V gene. The CDR3 contains 14 residues. Here the CDR3 reads CASRAPGLAVTQYF. CDR3 DNA: TGTGCCAGCAGGGCACCGGGACTAGCGGTGACCCAGTACTTC.

The V call is TRBV4-2, the J call TRBJ2-3, with 7 bases aligning to TRBD1. The CDR3 sequence is 15 residues long. V gave up 0 bases and J gave up 0 bases; unmatched junction bases: 0. Germline CDR1 and CDR2: LGHNA and YNFKEQ. The CDR3 protein is CASSQEGQSTDTQYF. CDR3 DNA sequence: TGTGCCAGCAGCCAAGAGGGACAGAGCACAGATACGCAGTATTTT.

The chain recombines TRBV7-2 with TRBJ2-3, with 10 bases matching TRBD2. The CDR3 is 15 residues long. Germline assignment: CDR1 SGHTA and CDR2 FQGNSA. V was pared by 3 bases and J by 3 bases, with 3 bases of the junction left unmatched. CDR3 amino acids: CASSFSGRITDTQYF. In DNA, the CDR3 is TGTGCCAGCAGCTTTAGCGGGAGGATAACAGATACGCAGTATTTT.

This chain joins TRBV29-1 and TRBJ2-7; perhaps TRBD1 as D (6 bases). The V end was cut by 7 bases, the J end by 1 base, with 11 bases between. Germline-derived CDR1 and CDR2 are SQVTM and ANQGSEA. The CDR3 covers 12 residues. The CDR3 loop reads CSANTGSYEQYF. CDR3 nucleotide sequence: TGCAGCGCAAATACAGGGTCCTACGAGCAGTACTTC.

This clone showed up just once. Here the CDR3 reads CASSLGQDYGYTF. CDR3 sequence (DNA): TGTGCCAGCAGTTTAGGGCAGGACTATGGCTACACCTTC. V gene TRBV27 combines with J gene TRBJ1-2; D is unclear. The V end was cut by 2 bases, the J end by 3 bases, with 7 bases between. This CDR3 has 13 residues. Germline CDR1 and CDR2: MNHEY and SMNVEV (reference sequence).

This chain joins TRBV9 and TRBJ1-1, with D maybe TRBD1 (5 bases). Germline CDR1 is SGDLS and CDR2 is YYNGEE. The V end lost 0 bases, the J end lost 10 bases, and 10 bases lay between the germline ends. The CDR3 consists of 12 residues. CDR3 bases: TGTGCCAGCAGCGTAGATCGGGGGACAGCTTTCTTT. It specifies CASSVDRGTAFF.

The count of this clone is one. The CDR3 nucleotides read TGCGCCAGCAGCTTGGGGGACAGGGAGAATGAAAAACTGTTTTTT. This codes for CASSLGDRENEKLFF. The chain uses TRBV5-1 and TRBJ1-4; TRBD1 matches at 9 bases. The V and J ends lost 0 bases and 5 bases, in that order; junction bases with no gene match: 2. This CDR3 has 15 amino acids. Germline CDR1 SGHRS, CDR2 YFSETQ. Combining the CDR3 with reference TRBV5-1 and TRBJ1-4 gives the whole variable domain KAGVTQTPRYLIKTRGQQVTLSCSPISGHRSVSWYQQTPGQGLQFLFEYFSETQRNKGNFPGRFSGRQFSNSRSEMNVSTLELGDSALYLCASSLGDRENEKLFFGSGTQLSVL.

This chain joins TRBV19 and TRBJ2-1; the D gene is possibly TRBD1 (6 bases). The V end lost 6 bases, the J end lost 9 bases, and 18 bases lay between the germline ends. Germline CDR1 and CDR2: LNHDA and SQIVND (reference sequence). The CDR3 has 14 residues. The CDR3 DNA reads TGTGCCAGTAGCGCAGGGGCTCCCGGCGGTGAGCAGTTCTTC. Its protein is CASSAGAPGGEQFF.

The chain is built from TRBV7-2 and TRBJ1-4; 7 bases map to TRBD1. V gave up 5 bases and J gave up 4 bases; unmatched junction bases: 7. Germline V CDR1 and CDR2: SGHTA, FQGNSA. The length of the CDR3 is 15 residues. The CDR3: CASSTRQGLNEKLFF. The CDR3 bases are TGTGCCAGCAGCACCCGACAGGGCCTTAATGAAAAACTGTTTTTT.

The CDR3 protein is CASSLREAFF. The CDR3 DNA is TGTGCCAGCAGCTTGAGGGAAGCTTTCTTT. This rearrangement joins TRBV7-9 to TRBJ1-1; D is uncertain. The CDR3 loop spans 10 amino acids. The V end lost 3 bases, the J end lost 8 bases, and 4 bases lay between the germline ends. From germline, CDR1 is SEHNR and CDR2 FQNEAQ (reference sequence). Full variable domain (outside the CDR3, taken from reference TRBV7-9 and TRBJ1-1): DTGVSQNPRHKITKRGQNVTFRCDPISEHNRLYWYRQTLGQGPEFLTYFQNEAQLEKSRLLSDRFSAERPKGSFSTLEIQRTEQGDSAMYLCASSLREAFFGQGTRLTVV.

This clone appeared a single time. This chain joins TRBV7-3 and TRBJ2-2; TRBD1 might be the D (6 bases). V was pared by 6 bases and J by 5 bases, with 10 bases between. The V gene's germline CDR1 is SGHTA and CDR2 FQGTGA. The length of the CDR3 is 13 residues. CDR3 in DNA: TGTGCCAGCAGTTTCGGACAGACCGGGGAGCTGTTTTTT. This encodes CASSFGQTGELFF.

The chain's CDR3 is CAIRPGGTGNTIYF. DNA of the CDR3: TGTGCCATCAGGCCAGGGGGTACCGGAAACACCATATATTTT. This rearrangement joins TRBV10-3 to TRBJ1-3; 7 bases match TRBD1. The CDR3 is 14 residues long. Germline lookup yields CDR1 ENHRY and CDR2 SYGVKD. The trim removed 6 bases at V and 4 bases at J, leaving 6 bases unmatched.

This rearrangement joins TRBV4-1 to TRBJ1-6; possibly TRBD1 for D (5 bases). CDR3 length equals 16 residues. Germline-derived CDR1 and CDR2 are MGHRA and YSYEKL. The germline V and J ends were trimmed by 2 bases and 6 bases, with 14 bases remaining between them. CDR3: CASSQYLGGSNSPLHF. The CDR3 nucleotides are TGCGCCAGCAGCCAATATCTTGGGGGGTCTAATTCACCCCTCCACTTT.